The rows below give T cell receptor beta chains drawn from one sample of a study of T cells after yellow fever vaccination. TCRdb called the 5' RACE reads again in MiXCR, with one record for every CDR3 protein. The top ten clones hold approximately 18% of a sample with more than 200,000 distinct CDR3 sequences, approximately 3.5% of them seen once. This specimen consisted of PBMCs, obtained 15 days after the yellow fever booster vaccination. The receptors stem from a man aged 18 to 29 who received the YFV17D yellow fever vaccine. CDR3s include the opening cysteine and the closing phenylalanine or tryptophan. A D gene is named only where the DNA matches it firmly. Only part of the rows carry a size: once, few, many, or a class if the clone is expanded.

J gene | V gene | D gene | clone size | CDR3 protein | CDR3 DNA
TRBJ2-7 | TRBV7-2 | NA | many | CASSLDMVLGTGEQYF | TGTGCCAGCAGCTTGGATATGGTTTTGGGGACGGGGGAGCAGTACTTC
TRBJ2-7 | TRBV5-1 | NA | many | CASSLGEGYSYEQYF | TGCGCCAGCAGCTTGGGCGAGGGATACTCCTACGAGCAGTACTTC
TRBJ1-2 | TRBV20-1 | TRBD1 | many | CSASVMGQGSYGYTF | TGCAGTGCCAGTGTTATGGGACAGGGGAGCTATGGCTACACCTTC
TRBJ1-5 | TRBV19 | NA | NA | CASSIAVGRVGYKDQPQHF | TGTGCCAGTAGTATAGCCGTTGGCAGGGTTGGTTATAAGGATCAGCCCCAGCATTTT
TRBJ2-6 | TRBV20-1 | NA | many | CSARARNREMVSGANVLTF | TGCAGTGCTAGAGCACGGAACAGGGAGATGGTTTCTGGGGCCAACGTCCTGACTTTC
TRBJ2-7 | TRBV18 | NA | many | CASSPWALPTYEQYF | TGTGCCAGCTCCCCCTGGGCGTTGCCCACCTACGAGCAGTACTTC
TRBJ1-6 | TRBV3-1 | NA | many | CASSHGWGRNNSPLHF | TGTGCCAGCAGCCATGGCTGGGGCAGAAATAATTCACCCCTCCACTTT
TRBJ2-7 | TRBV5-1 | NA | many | CASSFGTEPYEQYF | TGCGCCAGCAGCTTTGGGACGGAACCCTACGAGCAGTACTTC
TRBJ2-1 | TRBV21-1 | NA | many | CASSPGSGGWGEQFF | TGTGCCAGCAGCCCGGGTAGCGGGGGTTGGGGTGAGCAGTTCTTC
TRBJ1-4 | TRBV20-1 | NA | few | CSARLKGGSTNEKLFF | TGCAGTGCTAGGTTGAAGGGGGGATCAACTAATGAAAAACTGTTTTTT
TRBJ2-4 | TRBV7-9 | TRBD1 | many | CASSSLGQGAVENIQYF | TGTGCCAGCAGCTCTCTGGGACAGGGGGCTGTGGAAAACATTCAGTACTTC
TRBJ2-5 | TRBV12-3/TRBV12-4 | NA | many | CASSWEREETQYF | TGTGCCAGCAGTTGGGAAAGGGAAGAGACCCAGTACTTC
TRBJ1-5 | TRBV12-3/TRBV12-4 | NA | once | CASSSTEIQPQHF | TGTGCCAGCAGTTCGACAGAGATTCAGCCCCAGCATTTT
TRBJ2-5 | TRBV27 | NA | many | CASSYRGWGQETQYF | TGTGCCAGCAGTTACCGGGGGTGGGGCCAAGAGACCCAGTACTTC
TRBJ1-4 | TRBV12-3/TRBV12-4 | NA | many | CASWDWVNEKLFF | TGTGCCTCCTGGGACTGGGTTAATGAAAAACTGTTTTTT
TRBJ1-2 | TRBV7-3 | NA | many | CASSLEGGGYTF | TGTGCCAGCAGCTTAGAAGGCGGTGGCTACACCTTC
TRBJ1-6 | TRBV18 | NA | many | CASSPHWNSPLHF | TGTGCCAGCTCACCGCATTGGAATTCACCCCTCCACTTT
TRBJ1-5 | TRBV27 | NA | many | CASSFRLNQPQHF | TGTGCCAGCAGTTTTCGACTGAATCAGCCCCAGCATTTT
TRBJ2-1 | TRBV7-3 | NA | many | CASSPPPYNEQFF | TGTGCCAGCAGCCCCCCCCCTTACAATGAGCAGTTCTTC
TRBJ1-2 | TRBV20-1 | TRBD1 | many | CSASPLAGGSGYTF | TGCAGTGCTAGCCCCCTGGCAGGGGGCTCTGGCTACACCTTC
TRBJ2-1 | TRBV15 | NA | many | CATSRGGTEQFF | TGTGCCACCAGCAGAGGAGGGACAGAGCAGTTCTTC
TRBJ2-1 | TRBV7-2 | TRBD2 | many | CASTQSSGYNEQFF | TGTGCCAGCACCCAGTCTAGCGGTTACAATGAGCAGTTCTTC
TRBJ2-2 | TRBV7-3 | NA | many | CASSLVSGSGTGELFF | TGTGCCAGCAGCTTAGTTTCCGGCAGCGGCACCGGGGAGCTGTTTTTT
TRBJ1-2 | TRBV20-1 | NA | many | CSAKGGAGYTF | TGCAGTGCCAAGGGGGGAGCTGGCTACACCTTC
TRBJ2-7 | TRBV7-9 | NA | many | CASSQEEYEQYF | TGTGCCAGCAGCCAAGAGGAGTACGAGCAGTACTTC
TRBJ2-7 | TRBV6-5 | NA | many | CASRALSEQYF | TGTGCCAGCAGAGCTTTAAGTGAGCAGTACTTC
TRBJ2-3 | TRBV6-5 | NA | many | CASGPSGSLGDTQYF | TGTGCCAGCGGCCCTTCCGGGAGCCTGGGAGATACGCAGTATTTT
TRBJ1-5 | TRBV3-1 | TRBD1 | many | CASSLGTATTSNQPQHF | TGTGCCAGCAGTCTCGGGACAGCCACTACTAGCAATCAGCCCCAGCATTTT
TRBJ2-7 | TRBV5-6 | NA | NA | CASSPGAGQVYEQYF | TGTGCCAGCAGCCCGGGGGCAGGGCAGGTCTACGAGCAGTACTTC
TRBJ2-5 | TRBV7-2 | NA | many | CASSLAGKKTQYF | TGTGCCAGCAGCTTGGCAGGGAAGAAGACCCAGTACTTC
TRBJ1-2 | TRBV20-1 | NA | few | CSAREVNTAEGYTF | TGCAGTGCTAGAGAAGTGAATACTGCGGAGGGCTACACCTTC
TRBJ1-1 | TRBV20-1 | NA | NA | CSARDGDGRAEAFF | TGCAGTGCTAGAGATGGGGACGGGAGGGCTGAAGCTTTCTTT
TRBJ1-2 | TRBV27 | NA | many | CASSPTGRGYTF | TGTGCCAGCAGTCCTACAGGGAGAGGCTACACCTTC
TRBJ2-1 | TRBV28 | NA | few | CASSTGPSREQFF | TGTGCCAGCTCAACCGGGCCCAGCAGGGAGCAGTTCTTC
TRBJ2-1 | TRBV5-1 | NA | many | CASSLALDDEQFF | TGCGCCAGCAGCTTGGCCCTGGACGATGAGCAGTTCTTC
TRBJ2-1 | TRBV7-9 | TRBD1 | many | CASSSPGQGGDEQFF | TGTGCCAGCAGCTCTCCGGGACAGGGAGGGGATGAGCAGTTCTTC
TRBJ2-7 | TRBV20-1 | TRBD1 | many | CSARPPGQVTYEQYF | TGCAGTGCTAGGCCGCCAGGACAGGTGACCTACGAGCAGTACTTC
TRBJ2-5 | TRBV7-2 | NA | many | CASSRRTEETQYF | TGTGCCAGCAGCCGACGGACAGAAGAGACCCAGTACTTC
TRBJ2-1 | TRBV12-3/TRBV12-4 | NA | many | CASSLSLRGNNEQFF | TGTGCCAGCAGTTTGTCCCTACGTGGAAACAATGAGCAGTTCTTC
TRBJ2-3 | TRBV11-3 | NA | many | CASSPAGEDTQYF | TGTGCCAGCAGCCCGGCCGGGGAAGATACGCAGTATTTT
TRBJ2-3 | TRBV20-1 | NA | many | CSPGGNTDTQYF | TGCAGTCCAGGGGGGAACACAGATACGCAGTATTTT
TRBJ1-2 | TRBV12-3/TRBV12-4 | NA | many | CASSPTPGYGYTF | TGTGCCAGCAGTCCTACACCAGGCTATGGCTACACCTTC
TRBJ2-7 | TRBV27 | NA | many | CASSRRGGPLGYEQYF | TGTGCCAGCAGCCGTCGAGGGGGTCCCCTCGGCTACGAGCAGTACTTC
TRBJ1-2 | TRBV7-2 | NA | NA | CASSLGQLVYGYTF | TGTGCCAGCAGCCTAGGACAGCTCGTTTATGGCTACACCTTC
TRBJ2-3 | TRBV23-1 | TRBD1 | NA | CASSQGTGGRDTQYF | TGCGCCAGCAGTCAAGGGACAGGGGGTCGAGATACGCAGTATTTT
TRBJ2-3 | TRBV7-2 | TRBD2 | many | CASSPGGSGVSGTDTQYF | TGTGCCAGCAGCCCGGGAGGTAGCGGGGTGTCGGGCACAGATACGCAGTATTTT
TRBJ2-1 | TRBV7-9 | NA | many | CASRTNRVLDEQFF | TGTGCCAGCAGGACCAACAGGGTATTAGATGAGCAGTTCTTC
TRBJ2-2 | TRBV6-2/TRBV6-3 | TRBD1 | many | CASSKRGTENTGELFF | TGTGCCAGCTCGAAGAGGGGGACAGAGAACACCGGGGAGCTGTTTTTT
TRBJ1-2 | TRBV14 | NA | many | CAIREFRRGNGYTF | TGTGCCATCCGCGAGTTCCGGCGAGGTAATGGCTACACCTTC
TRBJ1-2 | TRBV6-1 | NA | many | CASSDRVTYGYTF | TGTGCCAGCAGTGACAGGGTGACCTATGGCTACACCTTC
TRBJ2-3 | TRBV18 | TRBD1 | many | CASSGQGADTQYF | TGTGCCAGCTCGGGACAGGGGGCAGATACGCAGTATTTT
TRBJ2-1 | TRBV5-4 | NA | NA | CASSLGSVSYNEQFF | TGTGCCAGCAGCCTTGGTAGCGTCTCCTACAATGAGCAGTTCTTC
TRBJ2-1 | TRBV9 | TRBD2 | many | CASSVAGTSGYNEQFF | TGTGCCAGCAGCGTAGCCGGGACTAGCGGATACAATGAGCAGTTCTTC
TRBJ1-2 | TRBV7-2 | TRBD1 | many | CASSHDRGYGYTF | TGTGCCAGCAGCCATGACAGGGGCTATGGCTACACCTTC
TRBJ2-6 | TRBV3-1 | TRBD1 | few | CASSLLSQGAGANVLTF | TGTGCCAGCAGCCTTCTTTCTCAGGGGGCTGGGGCCAACGTCCTGACTTTC
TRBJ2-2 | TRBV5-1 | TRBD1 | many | CASSWAGGPGELFF | TGCGCCAGCAGCTGGGCAGGGGGCCCCGGGGAGCTGTTTTTT
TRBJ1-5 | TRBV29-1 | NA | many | CSVALQNNQPQHF | TGCAGCGTTGCACTACAGAACAATCAGCCCCAGCATTTT
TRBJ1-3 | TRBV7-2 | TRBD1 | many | CASSAGTGAFSGNTIYF | TGTGCCAGCAGCGCCGGGACAGGGGCCTTCTCTGGAAACACCATATATTTT
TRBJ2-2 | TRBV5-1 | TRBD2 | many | CASSHGLAYTGELFF | TGCGCCAGCAGCCATGGACTAGCTTACACCGGGGAGCTGTTTTTT